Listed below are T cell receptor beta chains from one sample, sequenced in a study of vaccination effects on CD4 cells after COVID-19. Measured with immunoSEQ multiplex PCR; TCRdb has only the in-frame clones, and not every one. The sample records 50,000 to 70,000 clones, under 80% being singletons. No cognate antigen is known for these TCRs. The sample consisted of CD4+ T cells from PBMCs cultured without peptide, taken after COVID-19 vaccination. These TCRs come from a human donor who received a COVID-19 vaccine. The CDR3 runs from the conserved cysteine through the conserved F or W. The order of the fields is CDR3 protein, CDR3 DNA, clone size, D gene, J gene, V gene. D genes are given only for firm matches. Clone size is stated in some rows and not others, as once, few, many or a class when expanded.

CAISDGRNYGYTF,TGTGCCATCAGTGATGGACGGAACTATGGCTACACCTTC,-,-,TRBJ1-2,TRBV10-3
CASSLVRGELFF,TGTGCCAGCAGCTTAGTTCGGGGGGAGCTGTTTTTT,-,-,TRBJ2-2,TRBV13
CASSLVGGSGYTF,TGCGCCAGCAGCTTGGTGGGGGGATCTGGCTACACCTTC,-,-,TRBJ1-2,TRBV5-1
CASSPGTSEETQYF,TGTGCCAGCAGCCCCGGGACTAGCGAAGAGACCCAGTACTTC,once,TRBD2,TRBJ2-5,TRBV3-1/TRBV3-2
CASSQGRDRSTEAFF,TGTGCCAGCAGCCAAGGGAGGGACAGGAGCACTGAAGCTTTCTTT,-,TRBD1,TRBJ1-1,TRBV3-1/TRBV3-2
CASSQRDRGFSPLHF,TGTGCCAGCAGCCAAAGGGACCGTGGATTTTCACCCCTCCACTTT,-,-,TRBJ1-6,TRBV3-1/TRBV3-2
CASSLLGWDSKETQYF,TGTGCCAGCAGTTTATTGGGTTGGGACAGTAAAGAGACCCAGTACTTC,-,TRBD1,TRBJ2-5,TRBV27
CATSDPDTQYF,TGTGCCACCAGTGATCCCGATACGCAGTATTTT,-,-,TRBJ2-3,TRBV24-1
CASSPGQNYNEQFF,TGCGCCAGCAGCCCGGGACAGAACTACAATGAGCAGTTCTTC,-,TRBD1,TRBJ2-1,TRBV5-1
CASSIAANEQFF,TGTGCCAGTAGTATAGCGGCAAATGAGCAGTTCTTC,few,-,TRBJ2-1,TRBV19
CATSDPGGTNEKLFF,TGTGCCACCAGTGATCCCGGGGGAACTAATGAAAAACTGTTTTTT,few,-,TRBJ1-4,TRBV24-1
CASSQLPGTEAFF,TGTGCCAGCAGCCAATTACCGGGAACTGAAGCTTTCTTT,-,-,TRBJ1-1,TRBV3-1/TRBV3-2
CATSDLAGSSYNEQFF,TGTGCCACCAGTGATTTAGCGGGGAGCTCCTACAATGAGCAGTTCTTC,-,TRBD2,TRBJ2-1,TRBV24-1
CASSVAFRGYNEQFF,TGTGCCAGCAGCGTAGCTTTCAGGGGATACAATGAGCAGTTCTTC,-,-,TRBJ2-1,TRBV9
CASSGGGAGSDEQFF,TGCGCCAGCAGTGGTGGGGGGGCCGGTTCCGATGAGCAGTTCTTC,-,-,TRBJ2-1,TRBV10-1
CASSGEGANGQPQHF,TGTGCCAGCAGTGGTGAGGGGGCAAACGGCCAGCCCCAGCATTTT,-,TRBD1,TRBJ1-5,TRBV2
CASSEGVPSPSRYTF,TGTGCCAGCAGTGAAGGGGTCCCCTCACCAAGCCGCTACACCTTC,-,-,TRBJ1-2,TRBV6-1
CASSFQGNTEAFF,TGCGCCAGCAGTTTCCAGGGGAACACTGAAGCTTTCTTT,-,-,TRBJ1-1,TRBV10-2
CASSPPGGAGEKLFF,TGTGCCAGCTCACCACCGGGGGGGGCTGGGGAAAAACTGTTTTTT,-,-,TRBJ1-4,TRBV18
CASGSWEGGVAFF,TGTGCCAGCGGCAGCTGGGAAGGCGGAGTAGCTTTCTTT,-,-,TRBJ1-1,TRBV5-4
CASSIPGDSNQPQHF,TGTGCCAGTAGTATCCCAGGGGACAGCAATCAGCCCCAGCATTTT,-,-,TRBJ1-5,TRBV19
CASSSDRGTDTQYF,TGTGCCAGCAGTTCGGACAGGGGCACAGATACGCAGTATTTT,-,TRBD1,TRBJ2-3,TRBV2
CASSFPTGSGANVLTF,TGCGCCAGCAGCTTTCCCACAGGGTCCGGGGCCAACGTCCTGACTTTC,-,-,TRBJ2-6,TRBV5-1
CASSITWADGQPQHF,TGTGCCAGTAGTATTACGTGGGCAGATGGTCAGCCCCAGCATTTT,-,-,TRBJ1-5,TRBV19
CASSVGGGGLINEQFF,TGTGCCAGCAGCGTAGGGGGTGGGGGGCTGATAAATGAGCAGTTCTTC,-,-,TRBJ2-1,TRBV9
CASSESTDTQYF,TGCGCCAGCAGTGAGTCGACCGATACGCAGTATTTT,-,-,TRBJ2-3,TRBV10-1